This entry describes one TCR beta chain. Its antigen is currently unknown. This record comes from a study of T cells in localized non-small cell lung cancer. Whole-study findings and limits: When the top 100 tumor clones were examined, a median 57 of them also appeared in the adjacent lung, which was paired and uninvolved. Higher blood T cell density went with longer overall survival. Heterogeneity remains possible because sequencing was limited to only one tumor region. Uninvolved adjacent lung had more T cell clonality than any other tissue, topping tumor.

TCRdb keeps only in-frame clones here, not all; method: immunoSEQ multiplex PCR. Here the sample spans about 77,000 clones, around 89% being singletons. Material: peripheral blood, obtained before any cancer treatment. The receptor comes from a woman between 35 and 75 years old with stage I squamous cell lung carcinoma.

CDR3 sequence (DNA): TGTGCCTGGAGTATGGGGAGCTCTGGAAACACCATATATTTT. Its protein product is CAWSMGSSGNTIYF. The gene calls are TRBV30 and TRBJ1-3; D not resolved. Germline V gives CDR1 GTSNPN, CDR2 SVGIG (reference sequence). Trimming pared 2 bases from V and 0 bases from J, leaving 8 bases between. This CDR3 is 14 amino acids long.